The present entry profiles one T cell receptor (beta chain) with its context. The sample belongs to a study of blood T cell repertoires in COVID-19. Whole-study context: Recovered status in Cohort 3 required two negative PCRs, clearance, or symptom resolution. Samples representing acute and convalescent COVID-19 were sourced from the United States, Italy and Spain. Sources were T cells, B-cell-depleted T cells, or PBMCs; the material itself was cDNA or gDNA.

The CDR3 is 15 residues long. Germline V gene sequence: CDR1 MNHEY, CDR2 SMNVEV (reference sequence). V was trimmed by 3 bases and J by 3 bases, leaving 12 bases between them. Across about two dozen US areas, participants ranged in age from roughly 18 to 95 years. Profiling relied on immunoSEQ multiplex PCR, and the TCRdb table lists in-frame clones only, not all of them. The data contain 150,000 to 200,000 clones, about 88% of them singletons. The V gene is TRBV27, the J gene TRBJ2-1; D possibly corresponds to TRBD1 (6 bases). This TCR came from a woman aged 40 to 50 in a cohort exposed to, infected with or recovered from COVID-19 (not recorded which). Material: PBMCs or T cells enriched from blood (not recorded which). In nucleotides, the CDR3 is TGTGCCAGCAGTTTGGCCAGGGGAAACTACAATGAGCAGTTCTTC. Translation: CASSLARGNYNEQFF.